One and the same sample provided the 20 T cell receptor beta chains below, sequenced in a study of T cell responses to AZD1222 COVID-19 vaccine. The table came from immunoSEQ multiplex PCR; TCRdb's copy has only in-frame clones and leaves some out. The data hold about 110,000 clones, with about nine tenths observed a single time. The sample was peripheral blood, taken 28 days after the second AZD1222 dose. Every receptor here comes from an adult who received the AZD1222 COVID-19 vaccine.

The chain carries TRBV5-1 and TRBJ1-2; no clear D gene. The CDR3 is 17 residues long. Germline V gene lookup returns CDR1 SGHRS and CDR2 YFSETQ. The V and J ends lost 0 bases and 9 bases respectively, with 24 bases between them. CDR3 in amino acids: CASSLEIRRRGIVSYTF. The CDR3 DNA reads as TGCGCCAGCAGCTTGGAAATACGGCGCCGGGGTATCGTTAGCTACACCTTC.

V usage is TRBV2 and J usage is TRBJ2-4; TRBD2 might be the D (6 bases). CDR3 length equals 12 residues. CDR1 and CDR2 from the germline V gene are SNHLY and FYNNEI. Trimming took 6 bases from V and 9 from J, leaving 12 bases between them. The CDR3 loop is CASRGGFGIQYF. The DNA of the CDR3 is TGTGCCAGCAGGGGAGGATTTGGCATTCAGTACTTC.

This chain links TRBV21-1 with TRBJ2-7; the D call TRBD2 from the table was never checked on the DNA. TRBV21-1 constitutes a pseudogene. The CDR3 covers 12 residues. CDR3 protein: CASSYLRGEQYF. The CDR3 region has the DNA TGTGCCAGCAGCTATTTACGAGGCGAGCAGTACTTC.

This CDR3 reads CASSTWDSRSGNTIYF. The CDR3 nucleotides are TGTGCCAGCAGTACCTGGGACAGCCGCTCTGGAAACACCATATATTTT. The chain joins TRBV27 to TRBJ1-3; TRBD1 matches at 7 bases. CDR1 and CDR2 from the germline V gene are MNHEY and SMNVEV (reference sequence). The CDR3 is 16 amino acids. With 5 bases clipped from V and 0 bases from J, the junction kept 7 bases outside the gene matches.

The chain uses TRBV12-3 or TRBV12-4 and TRBJ2-7; D is uncertain. V dropped 3 bases and J dropped 4 bases, with 7 bases sitting between them. This CDR3 has 12 amino acids. CDR3 sequence (DNA): TGTGCCAGCAGTTTTAGGGCTTACGAGCAGTACTTC. Its protein product is CASSFRAYEQYF.

J is TRBJ2-3 and V is TRBV4-1; D might be TRBD1 (5 bases). CDR3 size: 15 residues. Germline V gene data show CDR1 as MGHRA and CDR2 as YSYEKL. The V end lost 0 bases, the J end lost 5 bases, and 12 bases lay between the germline ends. The CDR3: CASSQEGRAQDTQYF. The CDR3 DNA reads as TGCGCCAGCAGCCAAGAAGGCAGGGCCCAAGATACGCAGTATTTT.

V gene TRBV9 combines with J gene TRBJ1-6, with a tentative D call TRBD1 (6 bases). Trimming took off 0 bases at V and 8 bases at J, with 15 bases between the two ends. Germline CDR1 is SGDLS and CDR2 is YYNGEE. CDR3 length: 16 amino acids. This CDR3 reads CASSVGSGVKDSPLHF. The DNA of the CDR3 is TGTGCCAGCAGCGTAGGGTCAGGGGTTAAGGATTCACCCCTCCACTTT.

This chain joins TRBV3-1 (or the pseudogene TRBV3-2) and TRBJ1-5, with D unclear. The CDR3 sequence is 15 residues long. The germline gives CDR1 LGHDT, CDR2 YNNKEL (reference sequence). The V gene lost 0 bases and the J gene lost 0 bases, with 6 bases spanning the gap. Here the CDR3 DNA reads TGTGCCAGCAGCCAAGATATGGGTAGCAATCAGCCCCAGCATTTT. As protein: CASSQDMGSNQPQHF.

The chain combines TRBV7-2 with TRBJ2-1, with D possibly being TRBD2 (5 bases). Germline assignment: CDR1 SGHTA and CDR2 FQGNSA. The V end lost 3 bases, the J end lost 4 bases, and 7 bases lay between the germline ends. The CDR3 totals 13 residues. CDR3 bases: TGTGCCAGCAGCTTTACGGGGTACAATGAGCAGTTCTTC. Residues: CASSFTGYNEQFF.

The chain has TRBV6-1 and TRBJ2-7; D unresolved. Germline assignment: CDR1 MNHNS and CDR2 SASEGT. Deletions cut 2 bases from V and 0 bases from J, with 5 bases between. This CDR3 comprises 13 residues. The CDR3 nucleotides read TGTGCCAGCAGTGAATGGACCTCCTACGAGCAGTACTTC. Amino acid sequence: CASSEWTSYEQYF.

This chain uses TRBV29-1 with TRBJ1-1, with TRBD1 matching 7 bases. The germline gives CDR1 SQVTM, CDR2 ANQGSEA. This CDR3 has 13 residues. V lost 7 bases, J lost 0 bases, and 5 bases stayed unmatched. The CDR3 is CSAGTAMNTEAFF. CDR3 sequence (DNA): TGCAGCGCCGGGACAGCCATGAACACTGAAGCTTTCTTT. The variable domain in full, with the rest retrieved from reference TRBV29-1 and TRBJ1-1, is SAVISQKPSRDICQRGTSLTIQCQVDSQVTMMFWYRQQPGQSLTLIATANQGSEATYESGFVIDKFPISRPNLTFSTLTVSNMSPEDSSIYLCSAGTAMNTEAFFGQGTRLTVV.

The V and J genes are TRBV19 and TRBJ2-1; 8 bases are a match to TRBD2. Trimming cost V 3 bases and J 5 bases; bases outside gene matches: 12. Germline V gene data show CDR1 as LNHDA and CDR2 as SQIVND (reference sequence). The length of the CDR3 is 17 residues. CDR3 sequence reads: CASSIGAGGPVDNEQFF. The CDR3 coding sequence is TGTGCCAGTAGTATTGGTGCGGGGGGACCCGTAGACAATGAGCAGTTCTTC.

The sample holds one count of this clone. The gene calls are TRBV28 and TRBJ1-5; the D is unclear. The CDR3 contains 13 residues. Germline V gene data show CDR1 as MDHEN and CDR2 as SYDVKM. V dropped 6 bases and J dropped 1 base, with 7 bases sitting between them. This CDR3 is CASRPTSNQPQHF. The CDR3 nucleotides read TGTGCCAGCAGACCGACCAGCAATCAGCCCCAGCATTTT.

This clone was counted once. The CDR3 sequence: CVRSWRTDTYNEQFF. The DNA of the CDR3 is TGTGTCAGAAGCTGGCGGACGGACACCTACAATGAGCAGTTCTTC. This chain links TRBV7-5 with TRBJ2-1; the D segment call TRBD1 is taken from the table without a DNA check. TRBV7-5 is noted as a pseudogene. This CDR3 contains 15 residues.

The V call is TRBV5-1, the J call TRBJ1-3; D gene ambiguous. This CDR3 has 15 residues. Trimming removed 4 bases from V and 4 bases from J, with 15 bases in between. Germline CDR1 is SGHRS and CDR2 is YFSETQ. The CDR3 bases are TGCGCCAGCAGCCAGGCGTCGGCGGACGGAAACACCATATATTTT. This translates into CASSQASADGNTIYF.

The chain employs TRBV6-5 and TRBJ2-5; 10 positions agree with TRBD1. The CDR3 extends over 15 amino acids. V was pared by 6 bases and J by 2 bases, with 6 bases of the junction left unmatched. Germline CDR1 reads MNHEY; CDR2 reads SVGAGI. CDR3 amino acids: CASSPDRGRQETQYF. CDR3 DNA: TGTGCCAGCAGCCCGGACAGGGGGAGGCAAGAGACCCAGTACTTC.

The rearrangement joins TRBV6-5 to TRBJ1-1, with no clear D. This CDR3 comprises 12 residues. Trimming took off 6 bases at V and 3 bases at J, with 8 bases between the two ends. From germline, CDR1 is MNHEY and CDR2 SVGAGI. CDR3 amino acids: CASSPPDTEAFF. The CDR3 nucleotides read TGTGCCAGCAGCCCACCTGACACTGAAGCTTTCTTT.

The chain uses TRBV5-5 and TRBJ1-4; possible D gene TRBD1, 6 bases. CDR3 size: 15 residues. Trimming shortened V by 1 base and J by 2 bases, and 9 bases separated the two germline ends. CDR1 is SGHKS, CDR2 YYEKEE, per germline (reference sequence). The CDR3 loop reads CASSLWGPTNEKLFF. CDR3 DNA sequence: TGTGCCAGCAGCTTGTGGGGGCCGACTAATGAAAAACTGTTTTTT.

This chain joins TRBV7-2 and TRBJ1-5; D remains ambiguous. Germline V gives CDR1 SGHTA, CDR2 FQGNSA. The CDR3 has 15 residues. V was trimmed by 5 bases and J by 3 bases, leaving 14 bases between them. This chain's CDR3 is CASSTGGRTNQPQHF. CDR3 coding DNA: TGTGCCAGCAGCACCGGCGGTCGTACCAATCAGCCCCAGCATTTT.

This chain joins TRBV5-5 and TRBJ2-7; D is undetermined. The CDR3 is made up of 12 amino acids. Germline V gene sequence: CDR1 SGHKS, CDR2 YYEKEE (reference sequence). V was shortened by 4 bases and J by 3 bases, with 8 bases between the two germline ends. The chain's CDR3 is CASSPGYYEQYF. CDR3 DNA sequence: TGTGCCAGCAGCCCAGGTTACTACGAGCAGTACTTC.